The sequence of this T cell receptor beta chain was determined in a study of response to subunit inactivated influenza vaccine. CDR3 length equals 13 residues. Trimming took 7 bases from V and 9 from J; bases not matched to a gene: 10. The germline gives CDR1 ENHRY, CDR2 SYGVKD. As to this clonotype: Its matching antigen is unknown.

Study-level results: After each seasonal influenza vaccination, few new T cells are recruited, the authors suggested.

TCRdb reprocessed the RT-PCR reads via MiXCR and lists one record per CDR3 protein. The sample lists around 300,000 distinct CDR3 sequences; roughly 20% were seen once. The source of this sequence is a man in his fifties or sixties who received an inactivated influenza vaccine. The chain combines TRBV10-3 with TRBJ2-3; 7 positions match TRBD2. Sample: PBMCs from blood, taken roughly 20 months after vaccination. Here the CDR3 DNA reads TGTGCCATCACCGGGGGGAGGGCCGGGACGCAGTATTTT. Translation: CAITGGRAGTQYF.